This T cell receptor beta chain was retrieved from a study of blood T cell repertoires in COVID-19. This CDR3 has 14 residues. Looked up from germline, CDR1 is MRHNA and CDR2 is SNTAGT. V gave up 3 bases and J gave up 2 bases, with 9 bases separating them. TCRdb keeps only in-frame clones here, not all; method: immunoSEQ multiplex PCR. The table shows approximately 220,000 clones, with roughly 86% occurring only once. The rearrangement uses TRBV6-4 and TRBJ2-3; D gene unclear. The receptor comes from a woman aged 25 to 39 with acute COVID-19. The material sequenced was PBMCs or T cells enriched from blood (not recorded which). The CDR3 sequence is CASSDGQNTDTQYF. CDR3 nucleotide sequence: TGTGCCAGCAGTGATGGGCAGAACACAGATACGCAGTATTTT.